The clone carrying this TCR beta chain was detected many times. The data were obtained in a study of T cells in Graves' hyperthyroidism and ophthalmopathy. TCR beta CDR3 sequences were amplified from RNA transcripts. Primed by the HTBI set, a first-round RT-PCR was run on the TCR CDR3. In TCRdb, the multiplex PCR reads were re-called with MiXCR into one record per CDR3 protein. The data show over 450,000 distinct CDR3 sequences, around an eighth seen once. Patients aged 18 to 65 had newly diagnosed hyperthyroidism that had lasted under 2 months. V dropped 5 bases and J dropped 5; count of bases not matched to a gene: 9. The CDR3 length is 15 residues. Germline loops: CDR1 WNHNN, CDR2 SYGVQD (reference sequence).

The source is a woman between 18 and 29 years old with Graves' hyperthyroidism. Sequenced: blood. The chain employs TRBV10-1 and TRBJ2-3, with TRBD2 matching 8 bases. The CDR3 region is CASSPGRLARDTQYF. The CDR3 DNA follows: TGCGCCAGCAGTCCCGGTAGACTAGCGAGAGATACGCAGTATTTT.